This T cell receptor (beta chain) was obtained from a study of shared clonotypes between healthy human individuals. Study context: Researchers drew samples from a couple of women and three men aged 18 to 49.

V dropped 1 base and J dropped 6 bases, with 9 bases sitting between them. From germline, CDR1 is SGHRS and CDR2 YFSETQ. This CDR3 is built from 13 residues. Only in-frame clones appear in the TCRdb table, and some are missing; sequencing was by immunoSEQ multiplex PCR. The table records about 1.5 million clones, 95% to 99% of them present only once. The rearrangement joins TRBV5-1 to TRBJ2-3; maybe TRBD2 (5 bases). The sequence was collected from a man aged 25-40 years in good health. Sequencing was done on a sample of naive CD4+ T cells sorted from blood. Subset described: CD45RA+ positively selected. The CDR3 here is CASSLRWRDTQYF. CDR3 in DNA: TGCGCCAGCAGCTTGCGCTGGAGGGATACGCAGTATTTT.